This T cell receptor (beta chain) derives from a study of blood T cell repertoires in COVID-19. As handled by the study authors: How many nucleated cells were present was estimated from reference gene primer amplification. TCRdb keeps only in-frame clones here, not all; method: immunoSEQ multiplex PCR. The V and J calls and clone size were taken over from that table, and D and trimming were inferred from the DNA. The sample records some 330,000 clones, 75% to 90% being singletons. Enrollees, about 18 to 95 years old, lived in 20 to 25 US areas. Recovered Cohort 3 donors showed two negative PCRs, clearance, or symptom resolution. The CDR3 is made up of 15 amino acids. V lost 4 bases and J lost 7, with 17 bases in between. Germline V CDR1 and CDR2: SNHLY, FYNNEI.

This sequence originates from a man aged 30-40 years who had recovered from COVID-19. Sequencing was performed on PBMCs or T cells enriched from blood (not recorded which). This chain connects TRBV2 to TRBJ1-5; possibly TRBD1 for D (5 bases). The CDR3 region is CASSGGVGGWQPQHF. As DNA, the CDR3 is TGTGCCAGCAGTGGGGGTGTGGGGGGTTGGCAGCCCCAGCATTTT. The whole variable domain, remainder taken from reference TRBV2 and TRBJ1-5, is EPEVTQTPSHQVTQMGQEVILRCVPISNHLYFYWYRQILGQKVEFLVSFYNNEISEKSEIFDDQFSVERPDGSNFTLKIRSTKLEDSAMYFCASSGGVGGWQPQHFGDGTRLSIL.